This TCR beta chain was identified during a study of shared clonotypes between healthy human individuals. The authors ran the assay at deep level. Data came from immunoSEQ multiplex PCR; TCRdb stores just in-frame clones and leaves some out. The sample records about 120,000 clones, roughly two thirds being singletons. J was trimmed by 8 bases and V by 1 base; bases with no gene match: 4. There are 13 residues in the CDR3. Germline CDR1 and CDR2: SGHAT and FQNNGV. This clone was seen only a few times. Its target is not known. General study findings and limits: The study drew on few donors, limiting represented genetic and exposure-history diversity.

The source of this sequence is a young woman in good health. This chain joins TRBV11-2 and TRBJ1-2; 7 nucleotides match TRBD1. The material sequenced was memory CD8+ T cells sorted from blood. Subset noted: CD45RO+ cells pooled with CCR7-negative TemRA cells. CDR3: CASSLGAGGGYTF. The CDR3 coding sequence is TGTGCCAGCAGCTTAGGGGCAGGGGGAGGCTACACCTTC. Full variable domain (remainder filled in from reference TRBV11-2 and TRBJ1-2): EAGVAQSPRYKIIEKRQSVAFWCNPISGHATLYWYQQILGQGPKLLIQFQNNGVVDDSQLPKDRFSAERLKGVDSTLKIQPAKLEDSAVYLCASSLGAGGGYTFGSGTRLTVV.